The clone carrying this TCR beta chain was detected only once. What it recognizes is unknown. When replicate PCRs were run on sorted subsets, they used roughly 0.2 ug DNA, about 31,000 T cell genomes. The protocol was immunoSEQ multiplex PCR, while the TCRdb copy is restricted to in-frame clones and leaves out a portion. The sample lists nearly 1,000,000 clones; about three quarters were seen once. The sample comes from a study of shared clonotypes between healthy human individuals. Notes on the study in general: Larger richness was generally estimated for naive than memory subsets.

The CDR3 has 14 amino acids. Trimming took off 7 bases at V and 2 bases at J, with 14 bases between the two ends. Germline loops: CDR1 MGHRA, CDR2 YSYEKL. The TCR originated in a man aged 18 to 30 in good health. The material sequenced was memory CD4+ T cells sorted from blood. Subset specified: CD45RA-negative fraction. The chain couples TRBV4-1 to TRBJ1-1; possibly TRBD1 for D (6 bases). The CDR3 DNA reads TGCGCCAGCAAAAGGACAGAAGGCAACACTGAAGCTTTCTTT. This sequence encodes CASKRTEGNTEAFF.